Following are 9 T cell receptor beta chains from one sample sequenced in a study of blood T cell repertoires in COVID-19. The protocol was immunoSEQ multiplex PCR, while the TCRdb copy is restricted to in-frame clones and leaves out a portion. Of about 200,000 clones in the sample, approximately 83% were seen once. Sequenced: peripheral blood. These TCRs come from a man in his 60s with acute or convalescent COVID-19.

The chain recombines TRBV10-2 with TRBJ2-3, with D maybe TRBD2 (5 bases). The germline CDR1 and CDR2 sequences are WSHSY and SAAADI. Deletions cut 3 bases from V and 7 bases from J, with 17 bases between. This CDR3 spans 15 amino acids. This chain's CDR3 is CASSEEFLTGNTQYF. Here the CDR3 DNA reads TGCGCCAGCAGTGAAGAATTTCTGACCGGGAATACGCAGTATTTT.

The V gene is TRBV9, the J gene TRBJ2-3; 8 nucleotides agree with TRBD2. The CDR3 loop spans 17 amino acids. V dropped 0 bases and J dropped 4; count of bases not matched to a gene: 10. Germline V gene data show CDR1 as SGDLS and CDR2 as YYNGEE. This chain's CDR3 is CASSVATSARKSDTQYF. CDR3 sequence (DNA): TGTGCCAGCAGCGTAGCGACTAGCGCGAGGAAATCAGATACGCAGTATTTT.

This clone showed up just a few times. The chain links TRBV28 to TRBJ1-1; 8 nucleotides agree with TRBD1. The germline V gene encodes CDR1 MDHEN and CDR2 SYDVKM. This CDR3 has 14 amino acids. V gave up 2 bases and J gave up 5 bases; unmatched junction bases: 4. The DNA for the CDR3 is TGTGCCAGCAGTTTACAGGGGGCGCGGACTGAAGCTTTCTTT. It is translated as CASSLQGARTEAFF. The full variable domain, in which reference TRBV28 and TRBJ1-1 provide the parts outside the CDR3, is DVKVTQSSRYLVKRTGEKVFLECVQDMDHENMFWYRQDPGLGLRLIYFSYDVKMKEKGDIPEGYSVSREKKERFSLILESASTNQTSMYLCASSLQGARTEAFFGQGTRLTVV.

This clone was seen only once. The V gene is TRBV27, the J gene TRBJ1-1; 10 positions agree with TRBD1. Trimming removed 5 bases from V and 5 bases from J; junction bases left unmatched: 5. CDR3 length equals 14 residues. The germline gives CDR1 MNHEY, CDR2 SMNVEV (reference sequence). The CDR3 is CASSPGTGETEAFF. Here the CDR3 DNA reads TGTGCCAGCAGTCCCGGGACAGGGGAAACTGAAGCTTTCTTT.

This rearrangement joins TRBV5-1 to TRBJ2-7; maybe TRBD1 (5 bases). V was shortened by 0 bases and J by 2 bases, with 15 bases between the two germline ends. In germline, CDR1 is SGHRS, CDR2 YFSETQ. CDR3 length: 16 residues. Written as DNA, the CDR3 is TGCGCCAGCAGCTTGGCTAGTCAGGGTCTGGCCTACGAGCAGTACTTC. Residues: CASSLASQGLAYEQYF.

The chain has TRBV27 and TRBJ2-3, with TRBD2 as a possible D gene (6 bases). The CDR3 loop spans 16 amino acids. V dropped 2 bases and J dropped 5 bases, with 17 bases sitting between them. Germline-derived CDR1 and CDR2 are MNHEY and SMNVEV (reference sequence). The CDR3 loop is CASSLRGRLGGDTQYF. CDR3 DNA sequence: TGTGCCAGCAGTTTACGAGGGAGGCTAGGCGGAGATACGCAGTATTTT.

The chain has TRBV28 and TRBJ2-1; 7 bases agree with TRBD2. The CDR3 contains 15 residues. Germline CDR1 MDHEN, CDR2 SYDVKM. V shed 5 bases, J shed 4 bases, and the junction held 8 bases outside the gene matches. CDR3 sequence (DNA): TGTGCCAGCAGTGTATTAACGGGGGGTTACAATGAGCAGTTCTTC. This sequence encodes CASSVLTGGYNEQFF.

The chain is built from TRBV2 and TRBJ1-5; a possible D gene is TRBD1 (6 bases). Trimming left V 5 bases short and J 2 bases short, with 13 bases between. The CDR3 consists of 15 residues. Germline-derived CDR1 and CDR2 are SNHLY and FYNNEI. As DNA, the CDR3 is TGTGCCAGCAGTCGGCAGGGGACGGGCAATCAGCCCCAGCATTTT. Translating it yields CASSRQGTGNQPQHF.

This clone was counted between two and nine times. This chain links TRBV5-6 with TRBJ2-3; 12 nucleotides align to TRBD2. Trimming removed 2 bases from V and 5 bases from J; junction bases left unmatched: 6. Germline values: CDR1 SGHDT, CDR2 YYEEEE. The CDR3 extends over 16 amino acids. This CDR3 reads CASSLRTSGIEDTQYF. The CDR3 nucleotides are TGTGCCAGCAGCTTACGGACTAGCGGGATTGAAGATACGCAGTATTTT. Variable domain in full (rest from reference TRBV5-6 and TRBJ2-3): DAGVTQSPTHLIKTRGQQVTLRCSPKSGHDTVSWYQQALGQGPQFIFQYYEEEERQRGNFPDRFSGHQFPNYSSELNVNALLLGDSALYLCASSLRTSGIEDTQYFGPGTRLTVL.